Listed here are 21 T cell receptor beta chains from one sample, sequenced in a study of blood T cell repertoires in COVID-19. Measured with immunoSEQ multiplex PCR; TCRdb has only the in-frame clones, and not every one. The sample lists 170,000 or so clones, about 88% occurring once. The sequenced material came from PBMCs or T cells enriched from blood (not recorded which). Receptor source: a woman between 50 and 59 years old who had recovered from COVID-19.

The J gene is TRBJ2-4, the V gene TRBV7-8; D perhaps matches TRBD1 (7 bases). The CDR3 has 19 residues. Germline V lookup: CDR1 SGHVS, CDR2 FQNEAQ. The ends were cut back, 1 base at V and 1 base at J, with 20 bases in the middle. CDR3: CASSLGSGGGSWAKNIQYF. The CDR3 nucleotides read TGTGCCAGCAGCTTAGGAAGCGGAGGGGGCTCATGGGCCAAAAACATTCAGTACTTC.

This rearrangement joins TRBV2 to TRBJ1-6; 10 bases agree with TRBD1. The germline V gene has CDR1 SNHLY and CDR2 FYNNEI. After removal of 6 bases from V and 4 bases from J, the junction contained 3 bases not matched to a gene. This CDR3 spans 15 amino acids. The CDR3 region has the DNA TGTGCCAGCAGGGGGGACAGGGGTTATAATTCACCCCTCCACTTT. Translating gives CASRGDRGYNSPLHF.

The V call is TRBV28, the J call TRBJ1-4; D is unresolved. The V end was cut by 8 bases, the J end by 0 bases, with 10 bases between. Per germline, CDR1 MDHEN and CDR2 SYDVKM. This CDR3 contains 14 residues. The CDR3 loop is CASGLTSTNEKLFF. Here the CDR3 DNA reads TGTGCCAGCGGACTCACTTCAACTAATGAAAAACTGTTTTTT.

The V and J genes are TRBV11-2 and TRBJ2-2, with a possible D match to TRBD1 (5 bases). V lost 0 bases and J lost 8, with 13 bases in between. Germline CDR1 SGHAT, CDR2 FQNNGV. The CDR3 length is 15 residues. CDR3 nucleotides: TGTGCCAGCAGCTTAGACGGTCCAAACAGGGGGGAGCTGTTTTTT. This gives the protein CASSLDGPNRGELFF.

The CDR3, as DNA: TGCAGCACCGCCGGGTCTTACAATGAGCAGTTCTTC. Translating it yields CSTAGSYNEQFF. The gene calls are TRBV29-1 and TRBJ2-1; D gene uncertain. CDR3 size: 12 residues. Germline CDR1 is SQVTM and CDR2 is ANQGSEA. Trimming took off 8 bases at V and 4 bases at J, with 12 bases between the two ends.

The J gene is TRBJ1-2, the V gene TRBV19; D is uncertain. The V and J ends lost 7 bases and 4 bases respectively, with 16 bases between them. The CDR3 has 14 residues. The V gene's germline CDR1 is LNHDA and CDR2 SQIVND (reference sequence). The CDR3 is CASKRLAEGYGYTF. CDR3 DNA sequence: TGTGCCAGTAAAAGACTAGCCGAGGGCTATGGCTACACCTTC.

The chain couples TRBV25-1 to TRBJ1-1; 9 positions agree with TRBD1. This CDR3 spans 18 amino acids. The V gene's germline CDR1 is MGHDK and CDR2 SYGVNS. The trim removed 2 bases at V and 0 bases at J, leaving 10 bases unmatched. In DNA, the CDR3 is TGTGCCAGCAGTGAAGGTCTGGACAGGGGAAAGATGAACACTGAAGCTTTCTTT. Its protein is CASSEGLDRGKMNTEAFF.

The chain combines TRBV13 with TRBJ2-1; 13 positions agree with TRBD2. CDR1 and CDR2 from the germline V gene are PRHDT and FYEKMQ (reference sequence). The CDR3 extends over 16 amino acids. V dropped 5 bases and J dropped 4; count of bases not matched to a gene: 5. DNA for the CDR3: TGTGCCAGCAGCCCGCCGGGACTAGCGGGATACAATGAGCAGTTCTTC. It yields the protein CASSPPGLAGYNEQFF. Based on the CDR3 plus reference TRBV13 and TRBJ2-1, the full variable domain is AAGVIQSPRHLIKEKRETATLKCYPIPRHDTVYWYQQGPGQDPQFLISFYEKMQSDKGSIPDRFSAQQFSDYHSELNMSSLELGDSALYFCASSPPGLAGYNEQFFGPGTRLTVL.

The V gene is TRBV10-3, the J gene TRBJ2-7, with 7 bases that match TRBD1. The germline V gene encodes CDR1 ENHRY and CDR2 SYGVKD. Losses at the gene ends were 10 bases for V and 2 bases for J; bases not matched to a gene: 8. The CDR3 is 13 amino acids. CDR3 coding DNA: TGTGCCACCTCCGGGACAGCCCCCTACGAGCAGTACTTC. Translated: CATSGTAPYEQYF.

The chain employs TRBV11-3 and TRBJ2-1; D is undetermined. Germline values: CDR1 SGHNT, CDR2 YENEEA. The CDR3 extends over 15 amino acids. Trimming shortened V by 5 bases and J by 7 bases, and 18 bases separated the two germline ends. The CDR3 DNA is TGTGCCAGCAGCGTCGACTGGTTATCTAGGAATGAGCAGTTCTTC. This codes for CASSVDWLSRNEQFF.

This sequence joins TRBV24-1 and TRBJ1-1; no clear D gene. V lost 2 bases to trimming and J lost 0 bases, with 9 bases between them. The CDR3 consists of 15 residues. The germline V gene encodes CDR1 KGHDR and CDR2 SFDVKD. DNA of the CDR3: TGTGCCACCAGTGATTCAACAGATTTGAACACTGAAGCTTTCTTT. Translation gives CATSDSTDLNTEAFF.

This clone was seen just once. The V and J genes are TRBV6-2 or TRBV6-3 and TRBJ1-2; D gene unclear. The CDR3 contains 13 residues. V lost 3 bases to trimming and J lost 8 bases, with 13 bases between them. The germline V gene encodes CDR1 MNHEY and CDR2 SVGEGT. CDR3 sequence reads: CASSYLGPTGYTF. The CDR3 DNA is TGTGCCAGCAGTTATCTTGGGCCCACGGGCTACACCTTC.

The chain links TRBV5-1 to TRBJ1-5, with 7 bases fitting TRBD1. The V gene end was trimmed by 0 bases and the J gene end by 4 bases; junction bases not matched to a gene: 7. Looked up from germline, CDR1 is SGHRS and CDR2 is YFSETQ. The CDR3 has 16 residues. CDR3 in amino acids: CASSLAGDSLNQPQHF. CDR3 coding DNA: TGCGCCAGCAGCTTGGCAGGGGACAGCCTGAATCAGCCCCAGCATTTT.

V is TRBV3-1 (or the pseudogene TRBV3-2) and J is TRBJ2-7, with D possibly matching TRBD2 (6 bases). Germline CDR1 and CDR2: LGHDT and YNNKEL (reference sequence). Trimming cost V 0 bases and J 2 bases, with 17 bases left between them. The CDR3 covers 17 residues. CDR3 DNA sequence: TGTGCCAGCAGCCAAGATTTTTTCTGCGGAGGGCCCTACGAGCAGTACTTC. As protein: CASSQDFFCGGPYEQYF.

The chain couples TRBV19 to TRBJ2-2, with D unresolved. The CDR3 is 14 amino acids. Trimming stripped 8 bases from V and 0 bases from J, with 10 bases between. Germline CDR1 LNHDA, CDR2 SQIVND (reference sequence). CDR3 sequence reads: CASADTPNTGELFF. CDR3 nucleotides: TGTGCCAGTGCCGACACTCCGAACACCGGGGAGCTGTTTTTT.

This rearrangement joins TRBV28 to TRBJ1-4, with a tentative D call TRBD1 (6 bases). The CDR3 runs to 17 residues. V shed 6 bases and J shed 12 bases, with 29 bases lying between them. CDR1 is MDHEN and CDR2 is SYDVKM in the germline V gene. The DNA of the CDR3 is TGTGCCAGCAGAGTCCCTAGAGGCGCAGGGGTGAGGATGGAACTGTTTTTT. This gives the protein CASRVPRGAGVRMELFF.

The genes are TRBV7-2 and TRBJ1-4, with D unresolved. The V gene lost 3 bases and the J gene lost 14 bases, with 16 bases spanning the gap. This CDR3 region has 13 residues. Germline values: CDR1 SGHTA, CDR2 FQGNSA. The CDR3 protein is CASSFIVATPLFF. The CDR3 bases are TGTGCCAGCAGCTTCATAGTTGCAACTCCCCTGTTTTTT.

Only one count was recorded for this clone. V and J are TRBV29-1 and TRBJ1-2, with D maybe TRBD1 (5 bases). With 1 base removed from V and 6 bases from J, the gap between germline ends came to 6 bases. The CDR3 sequence is 11 residues long. From germline, CDR1 is SQVTM and CDR2 ANQGSEA. This CDR3 reads CSVEVRDGYTF. The CDR3 DNA reads as TGCAGCGTTGAAGTCAGGGATGGCTACACCTTC.

This sequence joins TRBV5-1 and TRBJ2-3; 7 bases map to TRBD2. Germline CDR1 reads SGHRS; CDR2 reads YFSETQ. Losses at the gene ends were 4 bases for V and 5 bases for J; bases not matched to a gene: 13. This CDR3 region has 16 residues. Written as DNA, the CDR3 is TGCGCCAGCAGCAAATCTAGCGGCATGACGGGAGATACGCAGTATTTT. Encoded protein: CASSKSSGMTGDTQYF.

This clone was observed a few times. The chain uses TRBV4-3 and TRBJ2-7; the D is unclear. CDR1 and CDR2 from the germline V gene are LGHNA and YSLEER. This CDR3 is built from 16 residues. Trimming left V 0 bases short and J 2 bases short, with 14 bases between. The CDR3 reads CASSQDRGSPTYEQYF. CDR3 bases: TGCGCCAGCAGCCAAGATCGAGGCAGTCCCACCTACGAGCAGTACTTC.

The genes are TRBV7-9 and TRBJ1-5; the match to TRBD1 covers 12 bases. Germline V CDR1 and CDR2: SEHNR, FQNEAQ (reference sequence). V lost 5 bases and J lost 3; bases outside the gene matches: 2. This CDR3 comprises 15 residues. CDR3 residues: CASSGTGGLNQPQHF. CDR3 bases: TGTGCCAGCAGCGGGACAGGGGGCCTCAATCAGCCCCAGCATTTT.